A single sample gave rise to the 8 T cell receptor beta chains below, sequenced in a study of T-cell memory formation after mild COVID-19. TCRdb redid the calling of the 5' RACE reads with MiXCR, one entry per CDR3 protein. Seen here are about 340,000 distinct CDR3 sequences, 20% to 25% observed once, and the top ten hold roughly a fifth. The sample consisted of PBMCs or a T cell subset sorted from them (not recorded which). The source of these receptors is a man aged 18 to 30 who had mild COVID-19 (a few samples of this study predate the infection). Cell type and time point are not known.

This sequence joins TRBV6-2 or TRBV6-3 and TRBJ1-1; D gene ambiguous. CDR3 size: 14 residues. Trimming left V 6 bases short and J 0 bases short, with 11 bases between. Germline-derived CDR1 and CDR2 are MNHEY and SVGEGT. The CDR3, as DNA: TGTGCCAGCAGGCGCACCATCATGAACACTGAAGCTTTCTTT. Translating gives CASRRTIMNTEAFF.

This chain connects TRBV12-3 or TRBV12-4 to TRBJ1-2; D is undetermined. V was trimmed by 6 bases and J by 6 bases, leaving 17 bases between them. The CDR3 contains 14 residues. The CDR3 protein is CASSIGQRSDGYTF. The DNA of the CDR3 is TGTGCCAGCAGCATTGGGCAGCGTTCAGATGGCTACACCTTC.

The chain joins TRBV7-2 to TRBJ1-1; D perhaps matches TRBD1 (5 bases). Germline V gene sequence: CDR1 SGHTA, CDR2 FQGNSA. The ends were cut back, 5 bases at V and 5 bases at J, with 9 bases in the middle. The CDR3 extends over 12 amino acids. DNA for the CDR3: TGTGCCAGCAGCGCAGGGTGGACTGAAGCTTTCTTT. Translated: CASSAGWTEAFF.

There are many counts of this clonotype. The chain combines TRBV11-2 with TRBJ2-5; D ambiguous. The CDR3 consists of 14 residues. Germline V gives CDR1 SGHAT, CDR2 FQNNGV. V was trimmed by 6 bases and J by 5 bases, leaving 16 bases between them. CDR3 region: CASRSNRHRETQYF. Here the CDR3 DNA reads TGTGCCAGCAGGTCAAACCGCCATCGTGAGACCCAGTACTTC. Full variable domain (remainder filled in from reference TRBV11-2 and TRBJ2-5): EAGVAQSPRYKIIEKRQSVAFWCNPISGHATLYWYQQILGQGPKLLIQFQNNGVVDDSQLPKDRFSAERLKGVDSTLKIQPAKLEDSAVYLCASRSNRHRETQYFGPGTRLLVL.

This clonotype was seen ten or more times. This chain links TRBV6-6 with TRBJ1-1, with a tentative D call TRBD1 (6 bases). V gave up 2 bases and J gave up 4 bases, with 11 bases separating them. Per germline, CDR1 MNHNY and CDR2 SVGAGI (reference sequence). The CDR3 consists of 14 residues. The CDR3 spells CASSYPGAGTEAFF. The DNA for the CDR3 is TGTGCCAGCAGTTACCCGGGGGCAGGCACTGAAGCTTTCTTT.

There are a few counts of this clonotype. Written as DNA, the CDR3 is TGTGCCAGCAGCTTTGGACAGGGGCTCACCTACGAGCAGTACGTC. Translation gives CASSFGQGLTYEQYV. The gene calls are TRBV7-9 and TRBJ2-7, with 9 bases that match TRBD1. Trimming at V came to 3 bases and at J to 2 bases, leaving 5 bases not matched to a gene. The CDR3 spans 15 residues. CDR1 is SEHNR, CDR2 FQNEAQ, per germline (reference sequence).

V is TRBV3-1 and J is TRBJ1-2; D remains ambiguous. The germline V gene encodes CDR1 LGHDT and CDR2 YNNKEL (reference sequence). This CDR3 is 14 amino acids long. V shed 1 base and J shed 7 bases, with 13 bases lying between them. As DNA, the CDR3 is TGTGCCAGCAGCCAAGTCGTAGGGATAGGTGGCTACACCTTC. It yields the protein CASSQVVGIGGYTF.

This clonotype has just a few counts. CDR3 sequence (DNA): TGTGCCAGCAGTGTTCAGGGGGCCCCTGGAAACACCATATATTTT. This translates into CASSVQGAPGNTIYF. The chain couples TRBV6-6 to TRBJ1-3, with TRBD1 matching over 8 bases. After removal of 5 bases from V and 2 bases from J, the junction contained 5 bases not matched to a gene. CDR1 is MNHNY and CDR2 is SVGAGI in the germline V gene (reference sequence). This CDR3 spans 15 amino acids.